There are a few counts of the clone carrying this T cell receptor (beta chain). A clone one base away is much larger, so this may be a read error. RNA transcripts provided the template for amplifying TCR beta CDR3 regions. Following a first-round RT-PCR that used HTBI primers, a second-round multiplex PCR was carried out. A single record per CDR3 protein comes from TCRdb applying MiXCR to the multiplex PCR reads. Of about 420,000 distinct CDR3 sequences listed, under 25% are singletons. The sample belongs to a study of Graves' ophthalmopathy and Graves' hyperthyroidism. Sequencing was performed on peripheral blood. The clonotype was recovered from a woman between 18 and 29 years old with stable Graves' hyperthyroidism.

CDR3: CVSSYSIFPWGTGELFF. For the CDR3, the DNA is TGTGTCAGCAGTTACTCCATCTTCCCTTGGGGCACCGGGGAGCTGTTTTTT. V gene TRBV6-2 or TRBV6-3 combines with J gene TRBJ2-2; no firm D call. The CDR3 length is 17 residues. CDR1 and CDR2 from the germline V gene are MNHEY and SVGEGT.